This T cell receptor (beta chain) comes out of a study of radiotherapy plus CTLA-4 blockade in lung cancer listed by TCRdb under 2018. Broadly, across the study: Among the enrolled patients, approximately 18% had an objective response, and about 29% reached disease control.

Summary of the overall study and its limitations: After treatment with radiotherapy and ipilimumab, TCR clones that originated in tumors expanded in peripheral blood. Increased serum interferon-beta after radiation, together with early dynamic changes in blood T cell clones, were reported to be the strongest predictors of response.

About this clone: It has no known antigen specificity. No base qualities exist here, and no much larger clone lies one base off it.

The CDR1 and CDR2 encoded by the germline V gene (reference sequence) are GTSNPN and SVGIG. The germline V end is reduced by 3 bases and the J end by 7 bases; junction bases left unmatched: 6. From the cysteine up to the phenylalanine, the CDR3 has a length of 15 residues. Only CDR3 DNA remains: 45 bases, in frame from the first base. Library preparation used the immunoSEQ multiplex PCR assay. TCRdb carries this immuneACCESS record with in-frame sequences only. Its versions omit some clonotypes, under half of them owing to an unresolved V gene in the studies checked, with the rest unexplained. Here the sample has about 68,000 clones; 79% occur a single time. The ten largest account for 8.5% to 10% of the sample. In this study, focal radiation therapy paired with CTLA-4 blockade (ipilimumab) was tested in patients who had chemo-refractory metastatic non-small-cell lung cancer.

This TCR was sampled from a human donor with non-small cell lung cancer who had a complete response to radiotherapy plus ipilimumab. The sequences come from peripheral blood, collected from a patient treated with radiotherapy plus ipilimumab. This chain joins TRBV30 to TRBJ2-2, and 12 bases in between align with TRBD2. The CDR3: CAWSAGLAGYGELFF. The DNA sequence follows: TGTGCCTGGAGCGCAGGACTAGCGGGGTACGGGGAGCTGTTTTTT.